The rows below give T cell receptor beta chains drawn from one sample of a study of T-cell reconstitution after alpha-beta-depleted transplantation in children. MiXCR was run by TCRdb on the PCR reads, yielding one entry per CDR3 protein. The table has 700,000 to 950,000 distinct CDR3 sequences, less than 20% seen once. The sequences come from PBMCs, mostly from graft donor cells, collected 360 days after TCRalphabeta/CD19-depleted stem cell transplant. All receptors derive from a male patient between 10 and 17 years old who had a stem cell transplant for acute lymphoblastic leukemia, so the T cells may come from the graft donor. Each CDR3 is given with its conserved first and last residue. Each record gives: J gene, V gene, clone size, CDR3 length, CDR3 protein. Clone size is shown for a subset of rows, as once, few, many or a class of expanded clone.

j_call: TRBJ2-5
v_call: TRBV29-1
clone_size: NA
cdr3_length: 14
cdr3_aa: CSAAFVRGQETQYF

j_call: TRBJ2-7
v_call: TRBV2
clone_size: NA
cdr3_length: 11
cdr3_aa: CASRAGPGEVF

j_call: TRBJ2-7
v_call: TRBV12-3/TRBV12-4
clone_size: many
cdr3_length: 12
cdr3_aa: CASSFERVGQYF

j_call: TRBJ1-6
v_call: TRBV3-1
clone_size: NA
cdr3_length: 13
cdr3_aa: CASSLPGVSPLHF

j_call: TRBJ2-3
v_call: TRBV20-1
clone_size: few
cdr3_length: 14
cdr3_aa: CSAYSGASTDTQYF

j_call: TRBJ2-1
v_call: TRBV7-9
clone_size: few
cdr3_length: 14
cdr3_aa: CASSPGPDYNEQFF

j_call: TRBJ2-1
v_call: TRBV5-1
clone_size: NA
cdr3_length: 13
cdr3_aa: CASSLAEINEQFF

j_call: TRBJ2-1
v_call: TRBV5-1
clone_size: NA
cdr3_length: 15
cdr3_aa: CASSLAVGDYNEQFF

j_call: TRBJ1-2
v_call: TRBV5-1
clone_size: NA
cdr3_length: 15
cdr3_aa: CASSALQGRGYGYTF

j_call: TRBJ2-1
v_call: TRBV19
clone_size: few
cdr3_length: 15
cdr3_aa: CASSRMAGVKGEQFF

j_call: TRBJ2-1
v_call: TRBV5-1
clone_size: NA
cdr3_length: 13
cdr3_aa: CATGAGGRNEQFF

j_call: TRBJ1-1
v_call: TRBV11-2
clone_size: few
cdr3_length: 14
cdr3_aa: CASSRAERNTEAFF

j_call: TRBJ2-2
v_call: TRBV7-9
clone_size: NA
cdr3_length: 15
cdr3_aa: CASSSGQGVNGELFF

j_call: TRBJ1-6
v_call: TRBV7-8
clone_size: few
cdr3_length: 16
cdr3_aa: CASSPNRGSYNSPLHF

j_call: TRBJ2-2
v_call: TRBV18
clone_size: once
cdr3_length: 12
cdr3_aa: CASSPFIGELFF

j_call: TRBJ2-7
v_call: TRBV5-1
clone_size: NA
cdr3_length: 13
cdr3_aa: CASQVSSSYEQYF